These 8 T cell receptor beta chains originate from one sample sequenced in a study of T cell repertoires in cytomegalovirus infection (dated by TCRdb to between 2019 and 2020). No antigens are known for them. TCRdb records Illumina HiSeq 1500 as the sequencer. In-frame beta chains were kept once TCRdb had trimmed the public reads at Q25 with fastp and called clones with MiXCR. Each CDR3 protein gets just one entry, which takes the most common genes and DNA from the rows behind it. Within this sample are about 52,000 distinct CDR3 sequences, with around 18% of them counted one time only. The ten largest account for more than 55% of the sample. The sample's treatment or condition, from its label and the paper: in vitro stimulation with specific CMV peptide epitopes to enrich CMV-specific T cells. The starting material was CD8+ T cells from cultured PBMCs, obtained from culture after CMV antigen stimulation. These receptors were collected from a human donor in good health (CMV status not recorded). Some clones in this sample may be carry-over from other donors' samples.

V usage is TRBV7-2 and J usage is TRBJ1-1, with D possibly being TRBD1 (6 bases). Trimming stripped 4 bases from V and 0 bases from J, with 12 bases between. The germline gives CDR1 SGHTA, CDR2 FQGNSA. The CDR3 has 15 amino acids. CDR3 coding DNA: TGTGCCAGCAGCTCAACAGGGATGATGAACACTGAAGCTTTCTTT. Protein sequence: CASSSTGMMNTEAFF.

V usage is TRBV27 and J usage is TRBJ1-1, with D unclear. Deletions cut 0 bases from V and 1 base from J, with 12 bases between. This CDR3 has 16 amino acids. Germline CDR1 reads MNHEY; CDR2 reads SMNVEV (reference sequence). The CDR3 DNA reads as TGTGCCAGCAGTTTATCAAGTAAGCGAGGGAACACTGAAGCTTTCTTT. Translating gives CASSLSSKRGNTEAFF.

This clonotype came up once. The chain carries TRBV7-3 and TRBJ1-5; no reliable D call. The V end lost 5 bases, the J end lost 0 bases, and 14 bases lay between the germline ends. The CDR3 contains 16 residues. Germline V lookup: CDR1 SGHTA, CDR2 FQGTGA. CDR3: CASSNSMSSSNQPQHF. CDR3 DNA sequence: TGTGCCAGCAGCAATTCTATGTCCAGTAGCAATCAGCCCCAGCATTTT.

The rearrangement joins TRBV6-1 to TRBJ1-5; D remains ambiguous. The germline V gene has CDR1 MNHNS and CDR2 SASEGT. Deletions cut 6 bases from V and 4 bases from J, with 13 bases between. CDR3 size: 14 residues. The CDR3 DNA reads as TGTGCCAGCAGATGGCAACCGGTAAATCAGCCCCAGCATTTT. Translation: CASRWQPVNQPQHF.

This clonotype was observed a handful of times. The chain uses TRBV7-8 and TRBJ1-1, with 7 bases aligning to TRBD1. The CDR3 loop spans 14 amino acids. Germline-derived CDR1 and CDR2 are SGHVS and FQNEAQ. V dropped 5 bases and J dropped 5; count of bases not matched to a gene: 8. The CDR3 region has the DNA TGTGCCAGCAGCAGAAGCACAGGGGTTACTGAAGCTTTCTTT. Its translation: CASSRSTGVTEAFF.

This clonotype was found a few times. The rearrangement uses TRBV23-1 and TRBJ2-2; 8 nucleotides match TRBD2. TRBV23-1 is placed among ORFs of uncertain function. The CDR3 totals 14 residues. With V trimmed by 8 bases and J by 4 bases, 6 bases remained unmatched. The CDR3 spells CASHGGVITGELFF. CDR3 bases: TGCGCCAGCCACGGGGGGGTTATCACCGGGGAGCTGTTTTTT.

In its sample, this clonotype was seen a few times. The chain couples TRBV5-1 to TRBJ2-7, with D possibly TRBD2 on 6 matching bases. V shed 0 bases and J shed 5 bases, with 9 bases lying between them. The CDR3 totals 13 residues. Germline values: CDR1 SGHRS, CDR2 YFSETQ. CDR3 residues: CASSLAGGNEQYF. The CDR3 nucleotides read TGCGCCAGCAGCTTGGCCGGGGGTAACGAGCAGTACTTC.

The genes are TRBV7-2 and TRBJ2-5; 11 nucleotides line up with TRBD2. CDR3 length: 18 amino acids. CDR1 SGHTA and CDR2 FQGNSA come from the germline V gene. V shed 2 bases, J shed 5 bases, and the junction held 13 bases outside the gene matches. The CDR3 DNA reads as TGTGCCAGCAGCTTATTTGGGCTAGCGGGAGGCCTGGGGGAGACCCAGTACTTC. This sequence encodes CASSLFGLAGGLGETQYF.